The 30 T cell receptor beta chains presented below share a single source sample, sequenced in a study of blood T cells in healthy people across ages. With a J-beta primer mix and a sample-barcoded 5' primer, a second PCR ran about 7 to 12 cycles. TCRdb itself ran the 5' RACE reads through MiXCR, one entry per CDR3 protein. Counted here are 1.5 million to 2 million distinct CDR3 sequences, roughly 32% occurring once; the ten biggest clones make up around 11%. Material for sequencing was blood. The receptors come from a woman aged 25 to 45 in good health.

Remarks on this clonotype: This may be a read error, as it is one base from a much larger clone. Lacking the conserved final phenylalanine or tryptophan, this CDR3 likely reflects a read error. The V and J genes are TRBV12-3 or TRBV12-4 and TRBJ2-5; no definite D call. V gave up 2 bases and J gave up 1 base, with 8 bases separating them. This CDR3 has 14 amino acids. CDR3 protein: CASSLRHSQETQYL. The CDR3, as DNA: TGTGCCAGCAGTTTAAGGCACAGCCAAGAGACCCAGTACTTA.

This chain links TRBV6-1 with TRBJ2-7; D gene uncertain. Germline V CDR1 and CDR2: MNHNS, SASEGT. The CDR3 totals 13 residues. The V end was cut by 6 bases, the J end by 0 bases, with 9 bases between. CDR3 in amino acids: CASRLIVSYEQYF. The CDR3 DNA follows: TGTGCCAGCAGGCTTATCGTCTCCTACGAGCAGTACTTC.

V gene TRBV13 combines with J gene TRBJ1-4; D is unclear. The CDR3 is 14 residues long. Trimming removed 5 bases from V and 4 bases from J, with 11 bases in between. Germline CDR1 PRHDT, CDR2 FYEKMQ (reference sequence). The CDR3 DNA sequence: TGTGCCAGCAGCCCAGTGACGGGTAATGAAAAACTGTTTTTT. The encoded protein is CASSPVTGNEKLFF.

This rearrangement joins TRBV20-1 to TRBJ1-5; D is possibly TRBD1 (6 bases). CDR3 length: 13 residues. V shed 4 bases and J shed 5 bases, with 12 bases lying between them. Per the germline V gene, CDR1 is DFQATT and CDR2 is SNEGSKA (reference sequence). CDR3 DNA sequence: TGCAGTGCTATCAGGGACACCGATCAGCCCCAGCATTTT. Translated: CSAIRDTDQPQHF.

The chain couples TRBV15 to TRBJ2-1; perhaps TRBD2 as D (5 bases). The V gene's germline CDR1 is LNHNV and CDR2 YYDKDF (reference sequence). CDR3 length equals 13 residues. V lost 2 bases and J lost 10, with 12 bases in between. CDR3 DNA: TGTGCCACCAGCAGACCGGGTTGGGAGGAGCAGTTCTTC. Residues: CATSRPGWEEQFF.

In the case of this clonotype: The conserved final phenylalanine or tryptophan is absent from the CDR3, which likely points to a read error. The J gene is TRBJ2-1, the V gene TRBV20-1; 8 nucleotides line up with TRBD2. This CDR3 spans 14 amino acids. Trimming removed 5 bases from V and 5 bases from J; junction bases left unmatched: 8. The germline V gene encodes CDR1 DFQATT and CDR2 SNEGSKA (reference sequence). This CDR3 is CSALNSGANNEQFL. CDR3 DNA sequence: TGCAGTGCTCTCAATAGCGGGGCTAACAATGAGCAGTTCTTA.

This chain uses TRBV3-1 with TRBJ1-6, with D possibly being TRBD1 (5 bases). The CDR3 loop spans 13 amino acids. Germline lookup yields CDR1 LGHDT and CDR2 YNNKEL (reference sequence). Trimming cost V 6 bases and J 7 bases, with 10 bases left between them. The CDR3 DNA reads as TGTGCCAGCAGGGGACCCGTGAATTCACCCCTCCACTTT. The encoded protein is CASRGPVNSPLHF.

The chain joins TRBV5-1 to TRBJ1-6; weak D call: TRBD1 (5 bases). Trimming removed 4 bases at V and 10 bases at J, with 18 bases between. Looked up from germline, CDR1 is SGHRS and CDR2 is YFSETQ. This CDR3 comprises 15 residues. CDR3 protein: CASSPGTGRRSPLHF. CDR3 DNA: TGCGCCAGCAGCCCGGGGACCGGGCGAAGATCACCCCTCCACTTT.

The CDR3 spells CASSLEHGGNTEAFF. The CDR3 bases are TGCGCCAGCAGCTTGGAGCATGGGGGGAACACTGAAGCTTTCTTT. The rearrangement uses TRBV5-1 and TRBJ1-1, with a possible D match to TRBD1 (5 bases). Germline lookup yields CDR1 SGHRS and CDR2 YFSETQ. This CDR3 region has 15 residues. Trimming left V 0 bases short and J 1 base short, with 10 bases between.

A remark on this clonotype: Relative to the germline gene, one junction end is altered; a read error may explain this. The chain employs TRBV2 and TRBJ2-5; D gene unclear. Per the germline V gene, CDR1 is SNHLY and CDR2 is FYNNEI. The CDR3 covers 11 residues. For the CDR3, the DNA is TGTGCCCGCAGTGACTGGGAGACCCAGTACTTC. It encodes CARSDWETQYF.

This clonotype was recorded once. This sequence joins TRBV2 and TRBJ2-5; D not resolved. V lost 7 bases, J lost 3 bases, and 9 bases lay in between. Looked up from germline, CDR1 is SNHLY and CDR2 is FYNNEI. This CDR3 comprises 12 residues. The CDR3 DNA sequence: TGTGCCAGCAATGAGGTTAAAGAGACCCAGTACTTC. Its protein product is CASNEVKETQYF.

CDR3 DNA: TGTGCCAGCGGGCGGAGCAGAGACCGCGCAGATACGCAGTATTTT. Translated: CASGRSRDRADTQYF. This chain joins TRBV12-3 or TRBV12-4 and TRBJ2-3; the D is unclear. Trimming shortened V by 8 bases and J by 4 bases, and 19 bases separated the two germline ends. The CDR3 length is 15 residues.

The chain couples TRBV9 to TRBJ1-6; the match to TRBD1 covers 7 bases. CDR1 is SGDLS and CDR2 is YYNGEE in the germline V gene. This CDR3 is 15 amino acids long. Trimming removed 0 bases from V and 6 bases from J; junction bases left unmatched: 3. The CDR3 loop is CASSVDGQANSPLHF. The CDR3 nucleotides read TGTGCCAGCAGCGTAGACGGACAGGCTAATTCACCCCTCCACTTT.

This clonotype was detected only a few times. This rearrangement joins TRBV3-1 to TRBJ2-7; D uncertain. Trimming stripped 0 bases from V and 5 bases from J, with 14 bases between. The CDR3 is 15 amino acids. Germline values: CDR1 LGHDT, CDR2 YNNKEL (reference sequence). The CDR3 protein is CASSQDAEGYNEQYF. CDR3 nucleotides: TGTGCCAGCAGCCAAGACGCAGAAGGGTACAACGAGCAGTACTTC.

This clonotype has just one count. The chain combines TRBV10-3 with TRBJ2-7; perhaps TRBD1 as D (5 bases). V dropped 4 bases and J dropped 0 bases, with 19 bases sitting between them. The CDR3 contains 17 residues. Germline V gene lookup returns CDR1 ENHRY and CDR2 SYGVKD. Here the CDR3 DNA reads TGTGCCATCAGTGGACAGTCCGGGTCGGAGAGCTCCTACGAGCAGTACTTC. Amino acid sequence: CAISGQSGSESSYEQYF.

The chain recombines TRBV7-3 with TRBJ2-1; 9 bases line up with TRBD2. The V segment lost 2 bases and the J segment 9 bases; nucleotides outside the gene matches: 5. Germline values: CDR1 SGHTA, CDR2 FQGTGA. The CDR3 is made up of 14 amino acids. The CDR3, as DNA: TGTGCCAGCAGCTTATGGAGTAGCGGGAGTGAGCAGTTCTTC. It encodes CASSLWSSGSEQFF.

This chain uses TRBV25-1 with TRBJ2-7; 14 bases map to TRBD2. Trimming took 4 bases from V and 2 from J; bases not matched to a gene: 13. The CDR3 covers 19 residues. Germline-derived CDR1 and CDR2 are MGHDK and SYGVNS. This CDR3 is CASSGRAGTSGSRPYEQYF. CDR3 DNA sequence: TGTGCCAGCAGTGGAAGGGCCGGGACTAGCGGGAGTAGGCCCTACGAGCAGTACTTC.

Note on this clonotype: With a much larger clone just one base away, this may be a read error. The chain is built from TRBV20-1 and TRBJ2-7; no definite D call. Trimming removed 0 bases from V and 1 base from J, with 4 bases in between. The CDR3 runs to 12 residues. Germline lookup yields CDR1 DFQATT and CDR2 SNEGSKA (reference sequence). The CDR3 loop is CSAREESYEQYF. The CDR3 region has the DNA TGCAGTGCTAGAGAGGAATCCTACGAGCAGTACTTC.

The chain has TRBV4-1 and TRBJ2-1; 11 bases fit TRBD2. This CDR3 is 18 amino acids long. The V gene's germline CDR1 is MGHRA and CDR2 YSYEKL. V was clipped by 3 bases and J by 9 bases; unmatched bases: 16. The CDR3 DNA sequence: TGCGCCAGCAGCCACCCAAGGCTAGCGGGAGGCTCTACGGGTGAGCAGTTCTTC. This codes for CASSHPRLAGGSTGEQFF.

The sample holds one count of this clonotype. This chain links TRBV18 with TRBJ2-1; D may be TRBD1 (5 bases). CDR3 length: 14 amino acids. Trimming took 3 bases from V and 8 from J, leaving 14 bases between them. The germline CDR1 and CDR2 sequences are KGHSH and LQKENI. CDR3 residues: CASSPTQWGYEQFF. DNA of the CDR3: TGTGCCAGCTCACCCACACAGTGGGGCTATGAGCAGTTCTTC. The full variable domain, completed using reference TRBV18 and TRBJ2-1, is NAGVMQNPRHLVRRRGQEARLRCSPMKGHSHVYWYRQLPEEGLKFMVYLQKENIIDESGMPKERFSAEFPKEGPSILRIQQVVRGDSAAYFCASSPTQWGYEQFFGPGTRLTVL.

This chain uses TRBV7-3 with TRBJ2-1, with TRBD2 as a possible D gene (5 bases). The CDR3 length is 14 residues. V was cut by 1 base and J by 4 bases, with 8 bases left in between. Germline V gives CDR1 SGHTA, CDR2 FQGTGA. This CDR3 reads CASSLKSGYNEQFF. The CDR3 nucleotides are TGTGCCAGCAGCTTAAAGAGCGGATACAATGAGCAGTTCTTC.

Concerning this clonotype itself: This sequence may be a read error, since a much larger clone differs from it by one base. The chain recombines TRBV10-3 with TRBJ2-1, with D perhaps matching TRBD1 or TRBD2 (6 bases each). Germline CDR1 ENHRY, CDR2 SYGVKD. The CDR3 is made up of 12 amino acids. The CDR3 loop is CAIWGAGNGQFF. The DNA of the CDR3 is TGTGCCATCTGGGGGGCCGGTAATGGGCAGTTCTTC.

The chain carries TRBV5-6 and TRBJ2-1; D remains ambiguous. The CDR3 sequence is 12 residues long. Germline CDR1 reads SGHDT; CDR2 reads YYEEEE. Trimming pared 2 bases from V and 3 bases from J, leaving 3 bases between. CDR3 DNA sequence: TGTGCCAGCAGCTTCTTCTACAATGAGCAGTTCTTC. Amino acid sequence: CASSFFYNEQFF.

V and J are TRBV5-1 and TRBJ2-1; tentatively, D is TRBD2 (6 bases). Germline CDR1 reads SGHRS; CDR2 reads YFSETQ. The CDR3 sequence is 16 residues long. The V and J ends lost 3 bases and 6 bases respectively, with 19 bases between them. The chain's CDR3 is CASSSRGLTKGNEQFF. CDR3 in DNA: TGCGCCAGCAGCTCCCGGGGACTTACTAAGGGCAATGAGCAGTTCTTC. Full variable domain (rest looked up from reference TRBV5-1 and TRBJ2-1): KAGVTQTPRYLIKTRGQQVTLSCSPISGHRSVSWYQQTPGQGLQFLFEYFSETQRNKGNFPGRFSGRQFSNSRSEMNVSTLELGDSALYLCASSSRGLTKGNEQFFGPGTRLTVL.

The chain uses TRBV19 and TRBJ2-1; 9 bases fit TRBD2. V was clipped by 3 bases and J by 7 bases; unmatched bases: 1. This CDR3 is 13 amino acids long. Germline CDR1 is LNHDA and CDR2 is SQIVND (reference sequence). The CDR3 region is CASSMGLANEQFF. In DNA form, the CDR3 reads TGTGCCAGTAGTATGGGACTAGCAAATGAGCAGTTCTTC.

The chain joins TRBV12-3 or TRBV12-4 to TRBJ1-1, with 12 bases fitting TRBD1. This CDR3 is 14 amino acids long. V was clipped by 8 bases and J by 8 bases; unmatched bases: 9. CDR3 loop: CASGGQGARTEAFF. The CDR3, as DNA: TGTGCCAGCGGGGGACAGGGGGCGCGTACCGAAGCTTTCTTT.

This clonotype was seen a few times. The genes are TRBV24-1 and TRBJ2-2; 8 bases agree with TRBD1. The CDR3 is 14 residues long. Germline CDR1 reads KGHDR; CDR2 reads SFDVKD. V dropped 5 bases and J dropped 6; count of bases not matched to a gene: 4. The CDR3: CATSGQGASGELFF. The CDR3 bases are TGTGCCACCAGTGGCCAGGGGGCCTCCGGGGAGCTGTTTTTT.

This clonotype was observed a few times. The rearrangement joins TRBV3-1 to TRBJ1-2; 7 nucleotides line up with TRBD1. The germline gives CDR1 LGHDT, CDR2 YNNKEL (reference sequence). V lost 7 bases to trimming and J lost 4 bases; unmatched junction nucleotides: 6. The CDR3 extends over 13 amino acids. CDR3 sequence reads: CASTGGRGYGYTF. The CDR3 nucleotides read TGTGCCAGCACAGGGGGACGGGGCTATGGCTACACCTTC.

The chain combines TRBV5-5 with TRBJ1-2; D is perhaps TRBD1 (6 bases). CDR3 size: 15 residues. Trimming shortened V by 0 bases and J by 2 bases, and 11 bases separated the two germline ends. The V gene's germline CDR1 is SGHKS and CDR2 YYEKEE (reference sequence). The CDR3, as DNA: TGTGCCAGCAGCTTGGGGGAACAGGGAAACTATGGCTACACCTTC. Its translation is CASSLGEQGNYGYTF. Based on the CDR3 plus reference TRBV5-5 and TRBJ1-2, the full variable domain is DAGVTQSPTHLIKTRGQQVTLRCSPISGHKSVSWYQQVLGQGPQFIFQYYEKEERGRGNFPDRFSARQFPNYSSELNVNALLLGDSALYLCASSLGEQGNYGYTFGSGTRLTVV.

The chain links TRBV5-1 to TRBJ2-1, with D possibly TRBD2 on 6 matching bases. The CDR3 spans 15 residues. The ends were cut back, 1 base at V and 8 bases at J, with 16 bases in the middle. The germline CDR1 and CDR2 sequences are SGHRS and YFSETQ. CDR3 amino acids: CASSLSGASEHEQFF. In nucleotides, the CDR3 is TGCGCCAGCAGCTTGTCAGGTGCTAGCGAACATGAGCAGTTCTTC.